The clone carrying this T cell receptor (beta chain) was found once. Its specificity is unknown. Sequencing used immunoSEQ multiplex PCR; TCRdb keeps in-frame clones, though not all of them. The sample has more than 550,000 clones; about 91% are singletons. The source of the sample is a study of shared clonotypes between healthy human individuals. This CDR3 spans 15 amino acids. Germline V CDR1 and CDR2: SEHNR, FQNEAQ (reference sequence). The ends lost 5 bases at V and 6 bases at J; junction bases unmatched: 11. Study-wide findings and caveats: Memory subsets generally showed lower estimated richness than naive subsets.

Naive CD8 cells comprised CD45RO-negative, CCR7-positively selected cells, excluding terminally differentiated effector memory CD45RA+ cells. Sequencing input: naive CD8+ T cells sorted from blood. This TCR was sampled from a man aged 25-45 years in good health. V usage is TRBV7-9 and J usage is TRBJ2-7; 9 nucleotides agree with TRBD1. The CDR3 bases are TGTGCCAGCAGCGACCAGGGGACAGGGAGGTTCGAGCAGTACTTC. This encodes CASSDQGTGRFEQYF.